This TCR beta chain appears in the sequencing data of a study of cytomegalovirus exposure and HLA in healthy donors. Findings of the study overall: Indistinguishability led to the exclusion of some V segments, TRBV6-2 and TRBV6-3 included. In a later analysis, a missense DCLRE1C variant was linked to TCR beta V- and J-gene trimming.

The PCR had 60 Vbeta and 13 Jbeta primers. In the authors' workflow: Later reanalysis found roughly 80 million unique TCR beta chains, about 11 million of them shared. This table comes from immunoSEQ multiplex PCR, and its TCRdb copy is limited to in-frame clones, with some not included. V and J calls and clone size are copied from that table; D and trimming were computed from the DNA. The sample contains 120,000 or so clones, 60% to 85% of which appear only once. Worth noting for this clone: Its target is unknown.

The CDR3 sequence is 12 residues long. The V gene's germline CDR1 is LNHDA and CDR2 SQIVND (reference sequence). V lost 8 bases, J lost 2 bases, and 2 bases stayed unmatched. The genes are TRBV19 and TRBJ1-2, with 7 bases that match TRBD1. The sequenced sample consisted of PBMCs. The receptor was isolated from a man between 25 and 39 years old in good health and CMV-seronegative. The DNA for the CDR3 is TGTGCCAGTCAGGGGGACAACTATGGCTACACCTTC. Protein sequence: CASQGDNYGYTF.